This T cell receptor (beta chain) was profiled in a study of a mutant IDH1 vaccine in newly diagnosed glioma. Study findings and constraints: Overall, about 92% of patients had vaccine-induced immune responses.

The CDR3 is 11 residues long. V lost 3 bases to trimming and J lost 5 bases, with 5 bases between them. Germline assignment: CDR1 SGHRS and CDR2 YFSETQ. Specified time point: week 35, safety follow-up. Every vaccination contained 300 ug of the mutant IDH1 20-mer peptide and was paired with topical imiquimod. Notes on this clone: Antigen specificity is unknown.

Profiled with immunoSEQ multiplex PCR; TCRdb holds only in-frame clones, not every one. The table lists tens of thousands of clones, over 65% of them singletons. The chain recombines TRBV5-1 with TRBJ2-5; D could derive from TRBD1 or TRBD2 (5 bases each). This sequence was found in a man in his forties with glioma. The material was PBMCs, obtained from a glioma patient whose treatment included an IDH1 peptide vaccine. The chain's CDR3 is CASSWGETQYF. The CDR3 nucleotides read TGCGCCAGCAGCTGGGGGGAGACCCAGTACTTC. The variable domain in full, with the rest retrieved from reference TRBV5-1 and TRBJ2-5, is KAGVTQTPRYLIKTRGQQVTLSCSPISGHRSVSWYQQTPGQGLQFLFEYFSETQRNKGNFPGRFSGRQFSNSRSEMNVSTLELGDSALYLCASSWGETQYFGPGTRLLVL.